Ten or more counts support the clone carrying this TCR beta chain. The antigen is unknown. Germline values: CDR1 SGHTA, CDR2 FQGNSA. With 6 bases removed from V and 2 bases from J, the gap between germline ends came to 16 bases. The CDR3 has 15 amino acids. The sample's time point: patch test 1, 2 weeks after DPC sensitization. The treatment here: therapeutic diphenylcyclopropenone sensitization with weekly scalp DPC. Unfractionated whole blood served as the source for total RNA extraction. Attachment of unique molecular identifiers to individual cDNA molecules was performed in the library. TCRdb used MiXCR to reprocess the RACE reads, holding one entry per CDR3 protein. This table has under 450,000 distinct CDR3 sequences, approximately 5% appearing once. The entry originates in a study of human T cells and chemical hapten exposure. General observations from the study: Alopecia in the donors means their immune response may deviate from healthy people's. Expanded TCRs were compared with controls, and the expanded TCRs formed significantly more large CDR3 similarity clusters.

The origin of this receptor is a woman aged 45 to 65 with alopecia areata. Some clones in this sample may be carry-over from other donors' samples. Sequencing was performed on whole blood, taken in connection with sensitization to the hapten diphenylcyclopropenone (DPC). The gene calls are TRBV7-2 and TRBJ1-1; D is possibly TRBD1 (6 bases). CDR3 residues: CASSLPGHRNTEAFF. The CDR3 DNA reads as TGTGCCAGCAGTCTTCCGGGACACAGAAACACTGAAGCTTTCTTT.